Following are 24 T cell receptor beta chains from one sample sequenced in a study of identical twins. TCRdb reanalysed the 5' RACE reads using MiXCR and keeps one entry per CDR3 protein. The repertoire includes 700,000 to 950,000 distinct CDR3 sequences, about 12% of them detected once, and about 1.6% sits in the top ten. The same specimen was also included in a second study, on yellow fever vaccine responses in identical twins.

Sequenced input: PBMCs. The receptors were sampled from a woman aged 18 to 35 in good health.

In its sample, this clonotype was seen a few times. J is TRBJ2-1 and V is TRBV12-3 or TRBV12-4; no clear D. Trimming removed 8 bases from V and 4 bases from J, with 18 bases in between. The length of the CDR3 is 15 residues. This CDR3 reads CASGDLTPIYNEQFF. The CDR3 region has the DNA TGTGCCAGCGGAGACTTAACACCGATTTACAATGAGCAGTTCTTC.

V is TRBV29-1 and J is TRBJ1-2, with TRBD1 identical over 9 bases. CDR3 size: 14 residues. Germline CDR1 and CDR2: SQVTM and ANQGSEA. V lost 3 bases, J lost 2 bases, and 4 bases stayed unmatched. The CDR3 sequence: CSVEQTGGNYGYTF. The CDR3 nucleotides read TGCAGCGTTGAGCAGACAGGGGGAAACTATGGCTACACCTTC. Based on the CDR3 plus reference TRBV29-1 and TRBJ1-2, the full variable domain is SAVISQKPSRDICQRGTSLTIQCQVDSQVTMMFWYRQQPGQSLTLIATANQGSEATYESGFVIDKFPISRPNLTFSTLTVSNMSPEDSSIYLCSVEQTGGNYGYTFGSGTRLTVV.

This clonotype was seen repeatedly, ten times or more. V gene TRBV28 combines with J gene TRBJ2-5; no clear D. Germline lookup yields CDR1 MDHEN and CDR2 SYDVKM. Trimming shortened V by 6 bases and J by 4 bases, and 18 bases separated the two germline ends. This CDR3 has 15 amino acids. CDR3 nucleotide sequence: TGTGCCAGCAGGTTCATACTGGGTGGTGGAGAGACCCAGTACTTC. This gives the protein CASRFILGGGETQYF.

This clonotype has a handful of counts. The chain combines TRBV28 with TRBJ1-4; D not certain. Trimming shortened V by 7 bases and J by 5 bases, and 8 bases separated the two germline ends. The length of the CDR3 is 12 residues. Germline V gives CDR1 MDHEN, CDR2 SYDVKM. In nucleotides, the CDR3 is TGTGCCAGCACCGGACTAAATGAAAAACTGTTTTTT. It codes for CASTGLNEKLFF. The full variable domain, with the rest looked up from reference TRBV28 and TRBJ1-4, is DVKVTQSSRYLVKRTGEKVFLECVQDMDHENMFWYRQDPGLGLRLIYFSYDVKMKEKGDIPEGYSVSREKKERFSLILESASTNQTSMYLCASTGLNEKLFFGSGTQLSVL.

The rearrangement joins TRBV12-3 or TRBV12-4 to TRBJ2-7, with 11 bases lining up with TRBD1. Trimming removed 0 bases from V and 4 bases from J; junction bases left unmatched: 5. This CDR3 is 16 amino acids long. The CDR3 reads CASSLAPGQGVYEQYF. Written as DNA, the CDR3 is TGTGCCAGCAGTTTAGCTCCGGGACAGGGGGTGTACGAGCAGTACTTC.

The CDR3 protein is CASSQGDVGNQPQHF. The CDR3 nucleotides are TGTGCCAGCAGCCAAGGGGATGTAGGCAATCAGCCCCAGCATTTT. The chain links TRBV3-1 to TRBJ1-5; D call uncertain. V was trimmed by 1 base and J by 2 bases, leaving 9 bases between them. This CDR3 has 15 residues. Germline lookup yields CDR1 LGHDT and CDR2 YNNKEL (reference sequence).

This clonotype was counted once. This rearrangement joins TRBV11-2 to TRBJ1-3; D possibly corresponds to TRBD1 (6 bases). The CDR3 spans 20 residues. The ends were cut back, 5 bases at V and 0 bases at J, with 26 bases in the middle. Germline loops: CDR1 SGHAT, CDR2 FQNNGV. CDR3 loop: CASSGLRTAPRYNSGNTIYF. CDR3 sequence (DNA): TGTGCCAGCAGCGGACTACGGACAGCCCCCCGATATAACTCTGGAAACACCATATATTTT.

Concerning this clonotype: This may stem from a read error, because a much larger clone lies one nucleotide away. The V and J genes are TRBV10-3 and TRBJ2-2; 13 bases are a match to TRBD2. This CDR3 spans 18 amino acids. Germline CDR1 ENHRY, CDR2 SYGVKD. This CDR3 is CAISVAGLAGSYTRELFF. In DNA form, the CDR3 reads TGTGCCATCAGCGTAGCGGGACTAGCGGGATCCTACACCAGGGAGCTGTTTTTT.

This clonotype came up many times. The chain employs TRBV25-1 and TRBJ2-5, with 9 positions matching TRBD2. The J segment lost 3 bases and the V segment lost 3 bases, leaving 11 bases of the junction unmatched. This CDR3 has 17 residues. In germline, CDR1 is MGHDK, CDR2 SYGVNS. CDR3 protein: CASSDALRLAGKETQYF. Here the CDR3 DNA reads TGTGCCAGCAGTGACGCCTTGAGGCTAGCGGGGAAAGAGACCCAGTACTTC. The complete variable domain, with remaining parts taken from reference TRBV25-1 and TRBJ2-5, reads EADIYQTPRYLVIGTGKKITLECSQTMGHDKMYWYQQDPGMELHLIHYSYGVNSTEKGDLSSESTVSRIRTEHFPLTLESARPSHTSQYLCASSDALRLAGKETQYFGPGTRLLVL.

V usage is TRBV29-1 and J usage is TRBJ2-7, with D possibly being TRBD1 (6 bases). V was pared by 7 bases and J by 5 bases, with 15 bases between. The CDR3 is 12 amino acids. The germline V gene encodes CDR1 SQVTM and CDR2 ANQGSEA. CDR3 nucleotide sequence: TGCAGCGCATTAGGACAGAGCCACGAGCAGTACGTC. This encodes CSALGQSHEQYV.

This clonotype was recorded at least ten times. This chain uses TRBV12-3 or TRBV12-4 with TRBJ2-5, with 9 bases fitting TRBD2. CDR3 length equals 15 residues. J was trimmed by 0 bases and V by 7 bases; bases with no gene match: 6. CDR3 in DNA: TGTGCCAGCACCCGAAGACTAGCGGACCAAGAGACCCAGTACTTC. Encoded protein: CASTRRLADQETQYF.

This clonotype was seen a handful of times. The chain is built from TRBV12-3 or TRBV12-4 and TRBJ1-2, with D maybe TRBD1 (6 bases). The CDR3 spans 16 residues. Between the trimmed V and J ends, which lost 5 bases and 4 bases, there was a span of 20 bases. The CDR3 region is CASSPRRGGGGYGYTF. The CDR3 DNA reads as TGTGCCAGCAGTCCCAGGAGGGGGGGAGGCGGCTATGGCTACACCTTC.

This clonotype was counted many times. This chain joins TRBV5-1 and TRBJ2-7, with TRBD2 matching 14 bases. Germline lookup yields CDR1 SGHRS and CDR2 YFSETQ. The CDR3 spans 18 residues. V was pared by 5 bases and J by 6 bases, with 16 bases of the junction left unmatched. CDR3 sequence: CASSQHIGLAGGGREQYF. The DNA of the CDR3 is TGCGCCAGCAGTCAACACATAGGACTAGCGGGAGGTGGGCGCGAGCAGTACTTC.

This clonotype turned up a few times. The chain links TRBV10-3 to TRBJ1-6; TRBD1 might be the D (5 bases). CDR1 ENHRY and CDR2 SYGVKD come from the germline V gene. This CDR3 is built from 15 residues. Trimming took 8 bases from V and 6 from J, leaving 17 bases between them. This CDR3 reads CAILTDRTLNSPLHF. The CDR3 bases are TGTGCCATCTTGACAGATCGAACCCTTAATTCACCCCTCCACTTT.

This clonotype turned up a few times. The rearrangement uses TRBV12-3 or TRBV12-4 and TRBJ2-7, with 8 bases aligning to TRBD1. Trimming took 5 bases from V and 3 from J; bases not matched to a gene: 9. The CDR3 is made up of 15 amino acids. CDR3: CASSDGQGIIYEQYF. In DNA, the CDR3 is TGTGCCAGCAGTGACGGACAGGGAATAATCTACGAGCAGTACTTC.

Turning to this clonotype: A much larger clone lies a single base off, so this may be a read error. The rearrangement uses TRBV20-1 and TRBJ2-7; 10 nucleotides align to TRBD2. CDR3 size: 14 residues. CDR1 and CDR2 from the germline V gene are DFQATT and SNEGSKA (reference sequence). J gave up 3 bases and V 0 bases, and 2 bases lay outside the gene matches. The CDR3 loop is CSAREASGSYEQYF. The CDR3 coding sequence is TGCAGTGCTAGAGAGGCTAGCGGGAGCTACGAGCAGTACTTC.

CDR3 residues: CSARTGTSGVHEQYF. In nucleotides, the CDR3 is TGCAGTGCTAGAACCGGGACTAGCGGGGTTCACGAGCAGTACTTC. The V call is TRBV20-1, the J call TRBJ2-7; 13 positions agree with TRBD2. With 2 bases clipped from V and 5 bases from J, the junction kept 6 bases outside the gene matches. CDR3 size: 15 residues. Germline-derived CDR1 and CDR2 are DFQATT and SNEGSKA (reference sequence).

Only one count was recorded for this clonotype. The V call is TRBV20-1, the J call TRBJ1-1; D might be TRBD1 (6 bases). The CDR3 has 17 amino acids. Trimming removed 1 base at V and 2 bases at J, with 20 bases between. Germline V gene sequence: CDR1 DFQATT, CDR2 SNEGSKA (reference sequence). The CDR3 is CSARVGGAELVNTEAFF. The CDR3, as DNA: TGCAGTGCTAGAGTGGGGGGCGCAGAATTGGTTAACACTGAAGCTTTCTTT.

As for this clonotype: A much larger clone sits a single nucleotide away, making a read error possible. The chain couples TRBV5-6 to TRBJ2-7; 7 nucleotides line up with TRBD1. The CDR3 sequence is 13 residues long. CDR1 is SGHDT, CDR2 YYEEEE, per germline. The J segment lost 2 bases and the V segment lost 9 bases, leaving 8 bases of the junction unmatched. For the CDR3, the DNA is TGTGCCAACAGTTATGGACAGGCCTACGAGCAGTACGTC. The encoded protein is CANSYGQAYEQYV.

V usage is TRBV7-2 and J usage is TRBJ2-3, with a weak D call TRBD1 (5 bases). V was clipped by 4 bases and J by 6 bases, with 26 bases between them. Germline V lookup: CDR1 SGHTA, CDR2 FQGNSA. The CDR3 totals 18 residues. The CDR3 spells CASSSTLILVKKGDTQYF. The CDR3 region has the DNA TGTGCCAGCAGCTCAACCCTAATCTTAGTGAAAAAGGGGGATACGCAGTATTTT. The full variable domain, completed using reference TRBV7-2 and TRBJ2-3, is GAGVSQSPSNKVTEKGKDVELRCDPISGHTALYWYRQSLGQGLEFLIYFQGNSAPDKSGLPSDRFSAERTGGSVSTLTIQRTQQEDSAVYLCASSSTLILVKKGDTQYFGPGTRLTVL.

This clonotype was found a few times. The CDR3 DNA is TGTGCCAGCAGCCAACATTCAATCTACGAGCAGTACTTC. Residues: CASSQHSIYEQYF. The chain uses TRBV6-2 or TRBV6-3 and TRBJ2-7; no clear D. V gave up 6 bases and J gave up 3 bases, with 12 bases separating them. Looked up from germline, CDR1 is MNHEY and CDR2 is SVGEGT. The CDR3 is 13 amino acids.

This clonotype was seen more than once but under ten times. This chain uses TRBV28 with TRBJ2-3; TRBD2 aligns across 9 bases. CDR3 size: 18 residues. With V trimmed by 3 bases and J by 0 bases, 10 bases remained unmatched. CDR1 is MDHEN, CDR2 SYDVKM, per germline. CDR3 in amino acids: CASSLEGRGGLSTDTQYF. The CDR3 bases are TGTGCCAGCAGTTTGGAAGGGCGGGGGGGCTTAAGCACAGATACGCAGTATTTT.

This chain links TRBV6-1 with TRBJ1-2, with 8 bases matching TRBD1. Germline V lookup: CDR1 MNHNS, CDR2 SASEGT. The CDR3 is 16 amino acids. Trimming took 0 bases from V and 2 from J; bases not matched to a gene: 5. CDR3 DNA sequence: TGTGCCAGCAGTGAAGCGGGCAGGGGGCAGAACTATGGCTACACCTTC. This gives the protein CASSEAGRGQNYGYTF.

This clonotype came up a few times. The V gene is TRBV13, the J gene TRBJ1-1, with D possibly matching TRBD1 (6 bases). Germline lookup yields CDR1 PRHDT and CDR2 FYEKMQ (reference sequence). Trimming removed 3 bases at V and 2 bases at J, with 16 bases between. CDR3 size: 16 residues. The CDR3 bases are TGTGCCAGCAGCTTCCTCCGACAGGCACCCAACACTGAAGCTTTCTTT. As protein: CASSFLRQAPNTEAFF.